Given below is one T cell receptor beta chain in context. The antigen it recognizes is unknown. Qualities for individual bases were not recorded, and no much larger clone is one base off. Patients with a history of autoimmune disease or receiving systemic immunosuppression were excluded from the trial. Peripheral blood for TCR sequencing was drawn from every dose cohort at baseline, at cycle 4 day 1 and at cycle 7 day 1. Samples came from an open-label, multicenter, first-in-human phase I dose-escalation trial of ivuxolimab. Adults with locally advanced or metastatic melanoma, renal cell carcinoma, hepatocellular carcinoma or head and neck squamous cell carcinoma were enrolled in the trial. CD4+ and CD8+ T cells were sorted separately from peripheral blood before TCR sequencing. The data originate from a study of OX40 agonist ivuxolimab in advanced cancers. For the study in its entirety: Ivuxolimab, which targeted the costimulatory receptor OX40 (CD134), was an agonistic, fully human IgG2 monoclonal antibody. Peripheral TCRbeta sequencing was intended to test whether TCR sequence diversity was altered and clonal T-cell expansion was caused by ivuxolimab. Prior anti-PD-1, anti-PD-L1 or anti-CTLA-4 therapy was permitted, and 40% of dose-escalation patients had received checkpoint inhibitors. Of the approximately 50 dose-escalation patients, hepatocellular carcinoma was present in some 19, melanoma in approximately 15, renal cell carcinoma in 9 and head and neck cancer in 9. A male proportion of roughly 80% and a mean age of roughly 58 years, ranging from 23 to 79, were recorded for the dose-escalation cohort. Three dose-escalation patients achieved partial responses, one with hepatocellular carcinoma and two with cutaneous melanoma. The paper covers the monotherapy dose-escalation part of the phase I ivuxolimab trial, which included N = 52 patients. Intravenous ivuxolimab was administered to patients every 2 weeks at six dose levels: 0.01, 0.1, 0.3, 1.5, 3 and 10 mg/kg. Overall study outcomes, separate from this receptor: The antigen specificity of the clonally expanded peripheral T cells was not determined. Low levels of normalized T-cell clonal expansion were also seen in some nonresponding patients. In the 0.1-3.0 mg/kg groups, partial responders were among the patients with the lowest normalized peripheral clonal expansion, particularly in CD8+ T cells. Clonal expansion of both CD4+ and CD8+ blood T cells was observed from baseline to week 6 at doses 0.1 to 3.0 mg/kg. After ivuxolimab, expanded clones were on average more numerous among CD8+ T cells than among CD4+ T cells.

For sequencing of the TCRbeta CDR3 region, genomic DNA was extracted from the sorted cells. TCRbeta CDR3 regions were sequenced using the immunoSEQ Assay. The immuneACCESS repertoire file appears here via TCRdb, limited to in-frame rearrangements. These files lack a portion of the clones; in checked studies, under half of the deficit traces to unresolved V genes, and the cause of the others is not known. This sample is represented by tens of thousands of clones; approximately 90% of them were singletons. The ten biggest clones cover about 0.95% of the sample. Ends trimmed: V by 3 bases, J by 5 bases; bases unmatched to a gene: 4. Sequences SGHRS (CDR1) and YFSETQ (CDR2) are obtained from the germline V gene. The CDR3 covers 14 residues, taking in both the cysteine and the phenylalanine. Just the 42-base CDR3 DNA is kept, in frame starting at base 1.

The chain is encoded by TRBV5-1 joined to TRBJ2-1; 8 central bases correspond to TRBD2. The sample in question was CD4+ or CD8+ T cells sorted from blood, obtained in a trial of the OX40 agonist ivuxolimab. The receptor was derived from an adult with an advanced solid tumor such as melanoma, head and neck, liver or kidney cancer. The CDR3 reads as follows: CASSSGLANNEQFF. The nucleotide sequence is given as TGCGCCAGCAGCTCTGGACTAGCTAACAATGAGCAGTTCTTC. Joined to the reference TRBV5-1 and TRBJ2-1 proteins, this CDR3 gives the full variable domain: KAGVTQTPRYLIKTRGQQVTLSCSPISGHRSVSWYQQTPGQGLQFLFEYFSETQRNKGNFPGRFSGRQFSNSRSEMNVSTLELGDSALYLCASSSGLANNEQFFGPGTRLTVL.